These T cell receptor beta chains were read from a single sample in a study of T cells in Graves' hyperthyroidism and ophthalmopathy. MiXCR, applied by TCRdb to the multiplex PCR reads, yields one record per CDR3 protein. Of around 420,000 distinct CDR3 sequences detected, 15% to 17% appear once; the ten largest clones hold approximately 7.5%. Sequencing was performed on blood. The source is a woman aged 18-35 years with Graves' hyperthyroidism. Each CDR3 is given with its conserved first and last residue. A D gene is named only where the DNA matches it firmly. Clone size is given for some rows only: seen once, a few or many times, or a class if the clone is expanded.

many,TRBJ2-5,.,TRBV4-1,CASSQEIGTFQYF,TGCGCCAGCAGCCAAGAAATCGGTACTTTCCAGTACTTC
many,TRBJ1-5,.,TRBV5-1,CASSLGPRGEYQPQHF,TGCGCCAGCAGCTTGGGGCCCCGAGGGGAATACCAGCCCCAGCATTTT
.,TRBJ2-3,.,TRBV3-1,CASSQDLKAGVLDTRYF,TGTGCCAGCAGCCAAGATTTAAAGGCCGGAGTCTTAGATACGCGGTATTTT
many,TRBJ2-3,.,TRBV5-1,CASGGGIGDTQYF,TGCGCCAGCGGGGGCGGGATTGGCGATACGCAGTATTTT
few,TRBJ2-7,.,TRBV19,CASSMGGLSSYEQYF,TGTGCCAGTAGTATGGGGGGCCTGAGCTCCTACGAGCAGTACTTC
many,TRBJ2-7,.,TRBV2,CASNRDVLEEQYF,TGTGCCAGCAACCGGGATGTCTTGGAGGAGCAGTACTTC
many,TRBJ2-5,.,TRBV20-1,CSARESTPETQYF,TGCAGTGCTAGAGAGTCGACACCGGAGACCCAGTACTTC
many,TRBJ2-7,.,TRBV4-1,CASSQGLGAREQYF,TGCGCCAGCAGCCAAGGGTTAGGGGCCAGGGAGCAGTACTTC
.,TRBJ2-7,.,TRBV9,CASSVAPMGAYEQYF,TGTGCCAGCAGCGTAGCCCCTATGGGGGCATACGAGCAGTACTTC
many,TRBJ1-2,TRBD1,TRBV20-1,CSARDHSDRAYYGYTF,TGCAGTGCTAGAGATCACTCGGACAGGGCCTACTATGGCTACACCTTC
few,TRBJ2-2,.,TRBV11-3,CASSRVVGATGELFF,TGTGCCAGCAGCCGGGTGGTAGGGGCCACCGGGGAGCTGTTTTTT
many,TRBJ1-5,TRBD1,TRBV18,CASTTGPPPQPQHF,TGTGCCAGCACGACAGGGCCTCCCCCACAGCCCCAGCATTTT
many,TRBJ1-2,.,TRBV11-2,CASSLALNYGYTF,TGTGCCAGCAGCTTGGCCTTGAACTATGGCTACACCTTC
many,TRBJ1-1,.,TRBV7-3,CASSPQGSSTEAFF,TGTGCCAGCAGCCCACAGGGTTCGAGCACTGAAGCTTTCTTT
once,TRBJ1-4,.,TRBV5-4,CASSPRGGKLFF,TGTGCCAGCAGTCCCCGGGGGGGAAAACTGTTTTTT
many,TRBJ2-7,TRBD1,TRBV20-1,CSARTGLSNEQYF,TGCAGTGCTAGGACAGGGCTCTCTAACGAGCAGTACTTC
many,TRBJ1-6,.,TRBV18,CASSSVGTGNSPLHF,TGTGCCAGCTCTTCAGTAGGGACGGGAAATTCACCCCTCCACTTT
many,TRBJ2-3,TRBD2,TRBV7-2,CASSPMGGLAKDTQYF,TGTGCCAGCAGCCCTATGGGGGGACTAGCGAAAGATACGCAGTATTTT
once,TRBJ2-7,.,TRBV29-1,CSVYLTRGCEQYF,TGCAGCGTGTACCTCACGAGGGGCTGCGAGCAGTACTTC
.,TRBJ1-6,.,TRBV19,CASSIGHSDSPLHF,TGTGCCAGTAGTATAGGGCACTCGGATTCACCCCTCCACTTT
many,TRBJ1-5,.,TRBV20-1,CSATSGTQPQHF,TGCAGTGCTACCTCAGGGACCCAGCCCCAGCATTTT
.,TRBJ1-4,.,TRBV5-1,CASNAAGRNEKLFF,TGCGCCAGCAATGCGGCAGGGAGAAACGAAAAACTGTTTTTT
many,TRBJ2-3,TRBD1,TRBV5-1,CASSTVTGTGGGDTQYF,TGCGCCAGCAGCACGGTGACCGGGACAGGGGGCGGAGATACGCAGTATTTT
.,TRBJ1-6,.,TRBV25-1,CASMGPPYNSPLHF,TGTGCCAGCATGGGGCCCCCCTATAATTCACCCCTCCACTTT